These 13 T cell receptor beta chains originate from one sample sequenced in a study of blood T cell repertoires in COVID-19. Sequencing used immunoSEQ multiplex PCR; TCRdb keeps in-frame clones, though not all of them. The sample comprises tens of thousands of clones, 91% of which are singletons, and roughly 7.5% rests with the top ten. Sequenced sample: peripheral blood. Every receptor here comes from a man between 65 and 85 years old with active COVID-19.

V and J are TRBV4-3 and TRBJ1-1, with no clear D. This CDR3 is built from 15 residues. CDR1 LGHNA and CDR2 YSLEER come from the germline V gene. Trimming left V 0 bases short and J 0 bases short, with 8 bases between. The CDR3 is CASSQEGGMNTEAFF. Here the CDR3 DNA reads TGCGCCAGCAGCCAAGAGGGAGGGATGAACACTGAAGCTTTCTTT.

This clone appeared a single time. The V and J genes are TRBV9 and TRBJ2-7; tentative D call: TRBD1 (7 bases). Trimming pared 4 bases from V and 4 bases from J, leaving 18 bases between. The CDR3 is 15 residues long. Per the germline V gene, CDR1 is SGDLS and CDR2 is YYNGEE. The CDR3 region is CASSQGGSLSYEQYF. For the CDR3, the DNA is TGTGCCAGCAGCCAGGGGGGTTCCCTATCTTACGAGCAGTACTTC.

The gene calls are TRBV2 and TRBJ1-1; 9 nucleotides agree with TRBD1. The CDR3 runs to 14 residues. The ends lost 6 bases at V and 4 bases at J; junction bases unmatched: 6. Germline V gene sequence: CDR1 SNHLY, CDR2 FYNNEI. Here the CDR3 reads CASSQTGGITEAFF. The CDR3 nucleotides read TGTGCCAGCAGCCAGACAGGGGGTATCACTGAAGCTTTCTTT.

This chain links TRBV5-1 with TRBJ2-5; 7 bases map to TRBD2. This CDR3 has 15 residues. The germline V gene has CDR1 SGHRS and CDR2 YFSETQ. The J segment lost 2 bases and the V segment lost 0 bases, leaving 4 bases of the junction unmatched. Here the CDR3 reads CASSLEGGRQETQYF. The CDR3 DNA is TGCGCCAGCAGCTTGGAAGGCGGGAGACAAGAGACCCAGTACTTC.

The rearrangement joins TRBV7-2 to TRBJ2-7, with D maybe TRBD1 (5 bases). Trimming removed 2 bases at V and 2 bases at J, with 13 bases between. The V gene's germline CDR1 is SGHTA and CDR2 FQGNSA. This CDR3 is built from 15 residues. DNA of the CDR3: TGTGCCAGCAGCTTACAGGGTGACTCCGCCTACGAGCAGTACTTC. This gives the protein CASSLQGDSAYEQYF.

The table lists this clone with a count of one. The chain combines TRBV6-5 with TRBJ1-2, with a tentative D call TRBD1 (6 bases). The V and J ends lost 2 bases and 8 bases respectively, with 12 bases between them. The germline gives CDR1 MNHEY, CDR2 SVGAGI. The CDR3 totals 13 residues. The CDR3 DNA follows: TGTGCCAGCAGTTACAACAGGGCCGCGGGCTACACCTTC. This codes for CASSYNRAAGYTF.

This chain connects TRBV5-6 to TRBJ1-4; 7 nucleotides match TRBD1. The CDR3 spans 14 residues. Trimming removed 5 bases from V and 7 bases from J; junction bases left unmatched: 8. CDR1 SGHDT and CDR2 YYEEEE come from the germline V gene. The CDR3 is CASRHRDSREKLFF. The CDR3 DNA sequence: TGTGCCAGCAGGCACCGGGACAGTCGTGAAAAACTGTTTTTT. Looking up the rest from reference TRBV5-6 and TRBJ1-4 gives the full variable domain: DAGVTQSPTHLIKTRGQQVTLRCSPKSGHDTVSWYQQALGQGPQFIFQYYEEEERQRGNFPDRFSGHQFPNYSSELNVNALLLGDSALYLCASRHRDSREKLFFGSGTQLSVL.

V is TRBV12-3 or TRBV12-4 and J is TRBJ2-1, with D maybe TRBD2 (5 bases). The CDR3 contains 13 residues. V lost 1 base to trimming and J lost 9 bases, with 10 bases between them. The CDR3: CASSLGGKFEQFF. In DNA, the CDR3 is TGTGCCAGCAGTTTAGGAGGGAAATTTGAGCAGTTCTTC.

The V gene is TRBV7-9, the J gene TRBJ1-4, with D maybe TRBD1 (6 bases). The CDR3 spans 17 residues. Between the trimmed V and J ends, which lost 5 bases and 0 bases, there was a span of 16 bases. Germline loops: CDR1 SEHNR, CDR2 FQNEAQ (reference sequence). In DNA, the CDR3 is TGTGCCAGCAGCCCCGGACAGTTACCTGCAACTAATGAAAAACTGTTTTTT. Protein: CASSPGQLPATNEKLFF.

The V and J genes are TRBV28 and TRBJ1-5, with unresolved D. The germline V and J ends were trimmed by 6 bases and 4 bases, with 13 bases remaining between them. CDR1 and CDR2 from the germline V gene are MDHEN and SYDVKM. This CDR3 contains 14 residues. The chain's CDR3 is CASSGVGANQPQHF. Written as DNA, the CDR3 is TGTGCCAGCAGCGGGGTAGGTGCTAATCAGCCCCAGCATTTT. Full variable domain (outside the CDR3, taken from reference TRBV28 and TRBJ1-5): DVKVTQSSRYLVKRTGEKVFLECVQDMDHENMFWYRQDPGLGLRLIYFSYDVKMKEKGDIPEGYSVSREKKERFSLILESASTNQTSMYLCASSGVGANQPQHFGDGTRLSIL.

This chain joins TRBV3-1 (or the pseudogene TRBV3-2) and TRBJ2-1; D unclear. The CDR3 has 10 residues. The V gene's germline CDR1 is LGHDT and CDR2 YNNKEL (reference sequence). V lost 6 bases to trimming and J lost 8 bases, with 5 bases between them. The CDR3 sequence is CASRGHEQFF. CDR3 coding DNA: TGTGCCAGCAGGGGCCATGAGCAGTTCTTC.

The rearrangement uses TRBV7-2 and TRBJ2-5; weak D call: TRBD1 (6 bases). This CDR3 is 17 amino acids long. V shed 1 base and J shed 5 bases, with 20 bases lying between them. Germline CDR1 SGHTA, CDR2 FQGNSA. The CDR3 DNA reads TGTGCCAGCAGCTTAGTAGGGGGTGGCTCACCACGGGAGACCCAGTACTTC. Protein: CASSLVGGGSPRETQYF. The full variable domain, rest sourced from reference TRBV7-2 and TRBJ2-5, is GAGVSQSPSNKVTEKGKDVELRCDPISGHTALYWYRQSLGQGLEFLIYFQGNSAPDKSGLPSDRFSAERTGGSVSTLTIQRTQQEDSAVYLCASSLVGGGSPRETQYFGPGTRLLVL.

The chain has TRBV9 and TRBJ1-3; 8 nucleotides match TRBD1. Looked up from germline, CDR1 is SGDLS and CDR2 is YYNGEE. This CDR3 has 17 amino acids. J was trimmed by 0 bases and V by 4 bases; bases with no gene match: 9. The CDR3 loop reads CASSFSGTGLSGNTIYF. CDR3 DNA: TGTGCCAGCAGCTTCTCCGGGACAGGCCTCTCTGGAAACACCATATATTTT.